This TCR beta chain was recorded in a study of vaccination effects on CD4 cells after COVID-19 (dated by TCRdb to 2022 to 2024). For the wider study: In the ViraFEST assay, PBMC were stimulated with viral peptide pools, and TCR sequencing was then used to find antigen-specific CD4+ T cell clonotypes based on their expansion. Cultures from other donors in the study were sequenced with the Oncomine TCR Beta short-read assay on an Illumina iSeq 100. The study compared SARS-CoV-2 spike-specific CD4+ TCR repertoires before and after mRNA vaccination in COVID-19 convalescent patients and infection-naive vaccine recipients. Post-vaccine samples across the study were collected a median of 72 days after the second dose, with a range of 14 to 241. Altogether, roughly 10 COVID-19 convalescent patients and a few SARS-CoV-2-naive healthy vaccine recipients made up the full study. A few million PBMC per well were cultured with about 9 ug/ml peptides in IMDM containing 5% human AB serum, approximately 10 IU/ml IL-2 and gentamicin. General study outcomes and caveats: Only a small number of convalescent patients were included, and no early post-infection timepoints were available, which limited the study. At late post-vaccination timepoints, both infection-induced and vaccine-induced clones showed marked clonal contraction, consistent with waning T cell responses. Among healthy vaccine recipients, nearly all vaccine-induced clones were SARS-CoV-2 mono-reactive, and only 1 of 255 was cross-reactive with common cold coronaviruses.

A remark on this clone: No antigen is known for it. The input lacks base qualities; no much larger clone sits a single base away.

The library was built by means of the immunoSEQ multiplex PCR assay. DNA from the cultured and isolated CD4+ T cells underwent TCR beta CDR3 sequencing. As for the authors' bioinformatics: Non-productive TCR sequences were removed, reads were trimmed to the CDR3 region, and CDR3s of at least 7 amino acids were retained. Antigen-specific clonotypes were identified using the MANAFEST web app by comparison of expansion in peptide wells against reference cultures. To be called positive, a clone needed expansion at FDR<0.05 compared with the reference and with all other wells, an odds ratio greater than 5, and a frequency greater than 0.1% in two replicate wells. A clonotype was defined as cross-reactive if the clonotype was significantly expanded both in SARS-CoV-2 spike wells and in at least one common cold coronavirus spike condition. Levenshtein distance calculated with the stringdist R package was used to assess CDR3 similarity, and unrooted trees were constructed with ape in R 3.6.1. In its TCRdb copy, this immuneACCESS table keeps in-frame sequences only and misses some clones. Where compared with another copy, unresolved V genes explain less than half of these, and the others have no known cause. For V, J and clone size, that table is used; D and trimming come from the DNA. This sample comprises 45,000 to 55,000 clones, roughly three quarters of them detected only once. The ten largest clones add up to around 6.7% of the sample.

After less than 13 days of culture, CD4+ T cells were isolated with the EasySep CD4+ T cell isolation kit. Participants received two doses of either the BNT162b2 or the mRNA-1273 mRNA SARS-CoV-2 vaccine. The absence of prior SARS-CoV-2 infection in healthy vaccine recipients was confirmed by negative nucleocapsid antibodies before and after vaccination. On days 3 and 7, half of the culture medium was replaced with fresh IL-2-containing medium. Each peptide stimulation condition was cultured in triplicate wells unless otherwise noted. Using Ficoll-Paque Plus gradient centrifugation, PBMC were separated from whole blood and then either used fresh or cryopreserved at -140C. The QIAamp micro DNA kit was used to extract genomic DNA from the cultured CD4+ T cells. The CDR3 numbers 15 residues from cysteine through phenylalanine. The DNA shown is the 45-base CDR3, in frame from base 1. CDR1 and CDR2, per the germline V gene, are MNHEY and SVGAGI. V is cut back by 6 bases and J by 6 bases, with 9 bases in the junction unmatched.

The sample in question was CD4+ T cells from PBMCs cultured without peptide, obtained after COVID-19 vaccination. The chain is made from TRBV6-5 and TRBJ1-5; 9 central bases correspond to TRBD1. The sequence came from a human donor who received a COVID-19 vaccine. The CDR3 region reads CASRILGQGSQPQHF. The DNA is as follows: TGTGCCAGCAGGATTTTGGGACAGGGTAGTCAGCCCCAGCATTTT.